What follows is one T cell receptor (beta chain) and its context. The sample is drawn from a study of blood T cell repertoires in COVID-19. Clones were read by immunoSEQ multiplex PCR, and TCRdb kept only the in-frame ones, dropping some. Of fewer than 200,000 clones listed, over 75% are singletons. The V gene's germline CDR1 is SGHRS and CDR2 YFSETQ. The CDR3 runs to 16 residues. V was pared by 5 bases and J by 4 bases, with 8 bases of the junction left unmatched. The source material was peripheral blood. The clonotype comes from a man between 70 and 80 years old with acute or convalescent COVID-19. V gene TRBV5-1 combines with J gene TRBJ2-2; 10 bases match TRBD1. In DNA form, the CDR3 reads TGCGCCAGCAGTTTACGACAGGGGGCAGGCACCGGGGAGCTGTTTTTT. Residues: CASSLRQGAGTGELFF. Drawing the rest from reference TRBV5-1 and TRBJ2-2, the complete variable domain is KAGVTQTPRYLIKTRGQQVTLSCSPISGHRSVSWYQQTPGQGLQFLFEYFSETQRNKGNFPGRFSGRQFSNSRSEMNVSTLELGDSALYLCASSLRQGAGTGELFFGEGSRLTVL.